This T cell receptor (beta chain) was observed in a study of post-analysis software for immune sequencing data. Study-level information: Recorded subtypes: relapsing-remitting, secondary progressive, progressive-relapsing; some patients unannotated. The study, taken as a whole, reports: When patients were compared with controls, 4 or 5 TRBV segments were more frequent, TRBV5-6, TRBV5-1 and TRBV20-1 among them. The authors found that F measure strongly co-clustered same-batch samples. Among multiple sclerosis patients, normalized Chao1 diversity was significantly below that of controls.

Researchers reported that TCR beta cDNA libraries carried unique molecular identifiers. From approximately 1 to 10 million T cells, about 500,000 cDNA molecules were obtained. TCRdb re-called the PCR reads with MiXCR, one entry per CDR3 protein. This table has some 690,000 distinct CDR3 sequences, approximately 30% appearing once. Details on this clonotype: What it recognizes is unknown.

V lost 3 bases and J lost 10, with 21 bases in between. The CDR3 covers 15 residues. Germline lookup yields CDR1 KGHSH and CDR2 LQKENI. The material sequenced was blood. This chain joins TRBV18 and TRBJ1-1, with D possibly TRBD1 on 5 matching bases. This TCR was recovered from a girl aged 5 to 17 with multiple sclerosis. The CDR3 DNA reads TGTGCCAGCTCACCTCTGGGACTCCTAGAGTCTGGAGCTTTCTTT. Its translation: CASSPLGLLESGAFF.